This T cell receptor (beta chain) originates from a study of blood T cell repertoires in COVID-19. CDR1 is SGHTA, CDR2 FQGNSA, per germline. This CDR3 is built from 14 residues. The germline V and J ends were trimmed by 3 bases and 4 bases, with 12 bases remaining between them. Participants were aged about 18 to 100 years, lived in under 25 US areas, and enrolled virtually. Some clones are missing from TCRdb's copy, which holds only in-frame ones; the method was immunoSEQ multiplex PCR. The table includes 350,000 to 450,000 clones, 80% to 85% detected once. V usage is TRBV7-2 and J usage is TRBJ1-1, with D perhaps TRBD1 (5 bases). The TCR sequence derives from a woman aged 45-65 years who had recovered from COVID-19. The sample taken for sequencing was PBMCs or T cells enriched from blood (not recorded which). The chain's CDR3 is CASSFREGGTEAFF. The CDR3 DNA reads TGTGCCAGCAGCTTCAGGGAAGGCGGCACTGAAGCTTTCTTT. The full variable domain, rest sourced from reference TRBV7-2 and TRBJ1-1, is GAGVSQSPSNKVTEKGKDVELRCDPISGHTALYWYRQSLGQGLEFLIYFQGNSAPDKSGLPSDRFSAERTGGSVSTLTIQRTQQEDSAVYLCASSFREGGTEAFFGQGTRLTVV.